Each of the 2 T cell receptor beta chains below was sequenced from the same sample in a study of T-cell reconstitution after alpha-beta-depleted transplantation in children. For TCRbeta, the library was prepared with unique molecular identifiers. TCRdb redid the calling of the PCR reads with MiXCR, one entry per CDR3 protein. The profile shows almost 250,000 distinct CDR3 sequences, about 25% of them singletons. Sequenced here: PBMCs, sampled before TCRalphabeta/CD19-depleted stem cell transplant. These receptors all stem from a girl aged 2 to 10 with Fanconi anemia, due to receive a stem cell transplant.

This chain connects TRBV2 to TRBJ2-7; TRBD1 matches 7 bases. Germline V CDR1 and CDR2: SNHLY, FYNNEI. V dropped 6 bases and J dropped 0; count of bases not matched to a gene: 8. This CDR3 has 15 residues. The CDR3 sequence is CASRRDSLSSYEQYF. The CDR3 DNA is TGTGCCAGCAGACGGGACAGCCTAAGCTCCTACGAGCAGTACTTC.

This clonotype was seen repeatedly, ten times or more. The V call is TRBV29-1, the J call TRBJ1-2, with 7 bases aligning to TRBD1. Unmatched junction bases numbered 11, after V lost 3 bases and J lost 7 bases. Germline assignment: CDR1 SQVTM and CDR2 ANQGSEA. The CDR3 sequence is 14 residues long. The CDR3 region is CSVEYGQGVGGYTF. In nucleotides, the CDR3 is TGCAGCGTTGAGTATGGGCAGGGGGTAGGTGGCTACACCTTC.